The next 26 T cell receptor beta chains were all read from a single sample in a study of control samples from healthy donors and cancer patients. Produced via immunoSEQ multiplex PCR; TCRdb's table is partial and in-frame only. The sample lists over 100,000 clones, approximately 90% occurring once. Sequencing used blood. These receptors all come from a man in his fifties in good health.

The chain has TRBV2 and TRBJ2-2, with D perhaps TRBD2 (6 bases). Trimming cost V 6 bases and J 5 bases, with 16 bases left between them. The CDR3 has 15 amino acids. Germline V gene data show CDR1 as SNHLY and CDR2 as FYNNEI. CDR3 in DNA: TGTGCCAGCAGCCAGAGGACGGGGGAGACCGGGGAGCTGTTTTTT. It translates to CASSQRTGETGELFF.

In its sample, this clone was seen a few times. This chain connects TRBV2 to TRBJ2-3, with D possibly TRBD2 on 6 matching bases. The CDR3 totals 16 residues. Germline V gene sequence: CDR1 SNHLY, CDR2 FYNNEI. V shed 5 bases and J shed 3 bases, with 18 bases lying between them. This CDR3 is CASSPRGGSPTDTQYF. The DNA of the CDR3 is TGTGCCAGCAGTCCTCGGGGAGGTTCCCCAACAGATACGCAGTATTTT.

The chain joins TRBV2 to TRBJ2-1; TRBD1 matches 9 bases. Trimming took 7 bases from V and 3 from J; bases not matched to a gene: 13. Germline V CDR1 and CDR2: SNHLY, FYNNEI. The CDR3 runs 17 residues. In nucleotides, the CDR3 is TGTGCCAGCAACCTACCCATCGGACAGGGGAACTACAATGAGCAGTTCTTC. Translated: CASNLPIGQGNYNEQFF.

This clone was observed a handful of times. The rearrangement links TRBV27 to TRBJ2-1, with 8 bases aligning to TRBD1. The length of the CDR3 is 14 residues. The trim removed 5 bases at V and 5 bases at J, leaving 5 bases unmatched. Germline loops: CDR1 MNHEY, CDR2 SMNVEV (reference sequence). The CDR3 DNA sequence: TGTGCCAGCAGTCCTTCGACAGGGGACAATGAGCAGTTCTTC. Protein: CASSPSTGDNEQFF.

The CDR3 DNA reads TGTGCCAGCAGTTTCCCCGAGACGGGGGAAGAGACCCAGTACTTC. Its protein product is CASSFPETGEETQYF. V gene TRBV28 combines with J gene TRBJ2-5, with D maybe TRBD2 (6 bases). In germline, CDR1 is MDHEN, CDR2 SYDVKM. The CDR3 totals 15 residues. V lost 3 bases to trimming and J lost 3 bases, with 14 bases between them.

The rearrangement uses TRBV6-5 and TRBJ1-2; weak D call: TRBD1 (6 bases). Germline CDR1 and CDR2: MNHEY and SVGAGI. Trimming pared 6 bases from V and 7 bases from J, leaving 15 bases between. The CDR3 is made up of 13 amino acids. CDR3 nucleotide sequence: TGTGCCAGCAGCTTCGACAGGTCGAGTGGCTACACCTTC. Translating it yields CASSFDRSSGYTF.

The rearrangement joins TRBV5-6 to TRBJ2-1, with D possibly being TRBD1 (6 bases). V lost 2 bases and J lost 8, with 23 bases in between. CDR1 SGHDT and CDR2 YYEEEE come from the germline V gene. The CDR3 loop spans 17 amino acids. CDR3 in DNA: TGTGCCAGCAGCTTCCTTCGGACAGCTTTACTACGAGATGAGCAGTTCTTC. It translates to CASSFLRTALLRDEQFF.

This clone was observed once. The chain combines TRBV11-3 with TRBJ2-1, with 10 positions matching TRBD1. Germline CDR1 and CDR2: SGHNT and YENEEA. The CDR3 covers 15 residues. Trimming removed 7 bases from V and 4 bases from J; junction bases left unmatched: 7. DNA of the CDR3: TGTGCCAGCACCCCTGACAGGGGGCTATACAATGAGCAGTTCTTC. Translated, it gives CASTPDRGLYNEQFF.

The chain links TRBV29-1 to TRBJ2-3, with 8 bases aligning to TRBD2. The J segment lost 4 bases and the V segment lost 4 bases, leaving 10 bases of the junction unmatched. The germline gives CDR1 SQVTM, CDR2 ANQGSEA. The CDR3 covers 15 residues. CDR3 nucleotides: TGCAGCGTTGCATTTAGCGGGGCGGTGGCAGATACGCAGTATTTT. Translation: CSVAFSGAVADTQYF.

The V call is TRBV5-1, the J call TRBJ2-1; D is unresolved. Deletions cut 0 bases from V and 0 bases from J, with 7 bases between. The CDR3 loop spans 15 amino acids. Per the germline V gene, CDR1 is SGHRS and CDR2 is YFSETQ. The CDR3 loop is CASSLAPSSYNEQFF. The CDR3 region has the DNA TGCGCCAGCAGCTTGGCCCCGAGCTCCTACAATGAGCAGTTCTTC.

Written as DNA, the CDR3 is TGTGCCAGCAGCTTAGGGGGGACTAACTATGGCTACACCTTC. The encoded protein is CASSLGGTNYGYTF. The rearrangement joins TRBV11-2 to TRBJ1-2, with D possibly matching TRBD1 (5 bases). The V end lost 1 base, the J end lost 0 bases, and 6 bases lay between the germline ends. CDR3 size: 14 residues. Germline V gives CDR1 SGHAT, CDR2 FQNNGV.

The J gene is TRBJ2-2, the V gene TRBV11-2, with D unclear. Germline V lookup: CDR1 SGHAT, CDR2 FQNNGV. The V end was cut by 0 bases, the J end by 1 base, with 3 bases between. The CDR3 runs to 14 residues. The DNA for the CDR3 is TGTGCCAGCAGCTTAGATAGGAACACCGGGGAGCTGTTTTTT. Translation: CASSLDRNTGELFF.

The table lists this clone with a few counts. The rearrangement uses TRBV12-3 or TRBV12-4 and TRBJ2-7; no firm D call. Deletions cut 7 bases from V and 3 bases from J, with 10 bases between. This CDR3 comprises 12 residues. The CDR3 sequence: CASTSKVYEQYF. CDR3 coding DNA: TGTGCCAGCACTTCAAAAGTCTACGAGCAGTACTTC.

J is TRBJ2-7 and V is TRBV30; TRBD1 or TRBD2 may be the D gene (6 bases each). Trimming took 2 bases from V and 4 from J, leaving 9 bases between them. From germline, CDR1 is GTSNPN and CDR2 SVGIG (reference sequence). The CDR3 totals 12 residues. This chain's CDR3 is CAWSKGGYEQYF. The CDR3 region has the DNA TGTGCCTGGAGTAAGGGGGGATACGAGCAGTACTTC.

This clone was seen a single time. The chain combines TRBV2 with TRBJ1-5; 9 bases fit TRBD1. The V and J ends lost 6 bases and 3 bases, in that order; junction bases with no gene match: 6. CDR3 size: 15 residues. Per germline, CDR1 SNHLY and CDR2 FYNNEI. The CDR3 region has the DNA TGTGCCAGCAGGGCCGGACAGGGGTTCAATCAGCCCCAGCATTTT. Translating it yields CASRAGQGFNQPQHF.

This chain links TRBV15 with TRBJ2-1; 7 bases are shared with TRBD2. V gave up 5 bases and J gave up 6 bases; unmatched junction bases: 10. Germline lookup yields CDR1 LNHNV and CDR2 YYDKDF (reference sequence). The CDR3 loop spans 15 amino acids. CDR3 loop: CATSPRRGIGNEQFF. CDR3 coding DNA: TGTGCCACCAGCCCTCGGCGGGGGATTGGCAATGAGCAGTTCTTC.

The chain recombines TRBV6-1 with TRBJ1-2; D is possibly TRBD1 (5 bases). Germline lookup yields CDR1 MNHNS and CDR2 SASEGT. There are 16 residues in the CDR3. V was trimmed by 4 bases and J by 5 bases, leaving 20 bases between them. Here the CDR3 reads CASSVRSGTSRYGYTF. In DNA form, the CDR3 reads TGTGCCAGCAGTGTAAGGTCCGGGACGTCCCGTTATGGCTACACCTTC.

The chain is built from TRBV7-9 and TRBJ1-2; TRBD1 might be the D (6 bases). This CDR3 comprises 13 residues. Germline lookup yields CDR1 SEHNR and CDR2 FQNEAQ (reference sequence). V lost 5 bases and J 6 bases, leaving 13 bases between the germline ends. The CDR3 DNA reads TGTGCCAGCAGCCTAATAACAGGGAATGGCTACACCTTC. Its protein product is CASSLITGNGYTF. Full variable domain (outside the CDR3, taken from reference TRBV7-9 and TRBJ1-2): DTGVSQNPRHKITKRGQNVTFRCDPISEHNRLYWYRQTLGQGPEFLTYFQNEAQLEKSRLLSDRFSAERPKGSFSTLEIQRTEQGDSAMYLCASSLITGNGYTFGSGTRLTVV.

This clone came up a few times. J is TRBJ1-2 and V is TRBV7-3, with D perhaps TRBD1 (6 bases). CDR1 and CDR2 from the germline V gene are SGHTA and FQGTGA. Trimming stripped 1 base from V and 0 bases from J, with 9 bases between. This CDR3 has 15 amino acids. DNA for the CDR3: TGTGCCAGCAGCTTAATGGCAGGGGCTAACTATGGCTACACCTTC. Translated, it gives CASSLMAGANYGYTF.

The chain carries TRBV5-1 and TRBJ2-1, with 8 bases aligning to TRBD1. The trim removed 0 bases at V and 0 bases at J, leaving 5 bases unmatched. The CDR3 length is 17 residues. CDR1 and CDR2 from the germline V gene are SGHRS and YFSETQ. This CDR3 is CASSLARDRSSYNEQFF. In nucleotides, the CDR3 is TGCGCCAGCAGCTTGGCAAGGGACAGGAGCTCCTACAATGAGCAGTTCTTC.

The CDR3 protein is CASSLQGPDTQYF. CDR3 sequence (DNA): TGTGCCAGCAGTTTACAGGGCCCAGATACGCAGTATTTT. This sequence joins TRBV28 and TRBJ2-3, with a possible D match to TRBD1 (5 bases). Per germline, CDR1 MDHEN and CDR2 SYDVKM. V dropped 2 bases and J dropped 4 bases, with 7 bases sitting between them. The CDR3 is made up of 13 amino acids.

The gene calls are TRBV10-2 and TRBJ2-2; D remains unclear. Germline V gives CDR1 WSHSY, CDR2 SAAADI. V lost 2 bases, J lost 2 bases, and 6 bases lay in between. CDR3 length: 14 residues. The CDR3 region has the DNA TGCGCCAGCAGTGAGACTGGAAACACCGGGGAGCTGTTTTTT. Translated, it gives CASSETGNTGELFF.

This chain connects TRBV7-3 to TRBJ2-1; no clear D gene. The V gene's germline CDR1 is SGHTA and CDR2 FQGTGA. CDR3 length equals 16 residues. Trimming pared 5 bases from V and 2 bases from J, leaving 16 bases between. The CDR3 bases are TGTGCCAGCAGCCAAGGCCCAAATGTGGCCTACAATGAGCAGTTCTTC. Protein: CASSQGPNVAYNEQFF.

As to this clone: One end of the junction is discordant with germline, which a read error may explain. The rearrangement joins TRBV5-1 to TRBJ1-5; TRBD1 matches 7 bases. Germline loops: CDR1 SGHRS, CDR2 YFSETQ. The CDR3 has 18 residues. The CDR3 bases are TGCGCCAGCAGCCTCCACCCACTAGACAGGGTAGGCAACCAGCCCCAGCATTTT. As protein: CASSLHPLDRVGNQPQHF.

The rearrangement joins TRBV6-6 to TRBJ1-6; D is uncertain. Germline-derived CDR1 and CDR2 are MNHNY and SVGAGI (reference sequence). Trimming stripped 6 bases from V and 5 bases from J, with 11 bases between. The CDR3 contains 14 residues. Written as DNA, the CDR3 is TGTGCCAGCAGCCCCGGTGGTGATAATTCACCCCTCCACTTT. Residues: CASSPGGDNSPLHF.

The chain joins TRBV5-1 to TRBJ2-3; D remains ambiguous. Trimming took off 5 bases at V and 2 bases at J, with 12 bases between the two ends. The germline gives CDR1 SGHRS, CDR2 YFSETQ. The CDR3 sequence is 14 residues long. The CDR3 loop is CASSVGHDTDTQYF. DNA for the CDR3: TGCGCCAGCAGTGTGGGTCACGACACAGATACGCAGTATTTT. The whole variable domain, filled in from reference TRBV5-1 and TRBJ2-3, reads KAGVTQTPRYLIKTRGQQVTLSCSPISGHRSVSWYQQTPGQGLQFLFEYFSETQRNKGNFPGRFSGRQFSNSRSEMNVSTLELGDSALYLCASSVGHDTDTQYFGPGTRLTVL.